Listed below are T cell receptor beta chains from one sample, sequenced in a study of OX40 agonist ivuxolimab in advanced cancers. TCRdb's table, derived via immunoSEQ multiplex PCR, lists solely in-frame clones and lacks some. The sample shows 75,000 to 100,000 clones, 84% of them seen only once. The sample consisted of CD4+ or CD8+ T cells sorted from blood, taken in a trial of the OX40 agonist ivuxolimab. The receptor set was obtained from an adult with an advanced solid tumor such as melanoma, head and neck, liver or kidney cancer. CDR3s leave out the opening cysteine and the closing phenylalanine or tryptophan. The D gene is left open where the match is weak.

D gene,J gene,V gene,CDR3 protein
-,TRBJ2-1,TRBV27,ASSLLGPEGSYNEQF
-,TRBJ2-2,TRBV27,ASSLSAIGELF
-,TRBJ2-7,TRBV5-1,ASSKDSGSTYEQY
TRBD2,TRBJ2-3,TRBV9,ASSVGLAGLTDTQY
-,TRBJ2-1,TRBV5-1,ASSLAVGPGNEQF
TRBD1,TRBJ2-7,TRBV5-1,ASSLDRGEQY
-,TRBJ2-3,TRBV11-1,ASSLARPGSTDTQY
TRBD2,TRBJ2-1,TRBV6-5,ASKSGLASDEQF
TRBD1,TRBJ2-6,TRBV18,ASSPLDRGLAYGANVLT
-,TRBJ2-3,TRBV4-3,ASSQGRTDTQY
-,TRBJ2-5,TRBV6-6,ASSFTETQY
TRBD1,TRBJ2-1,TRBV5-1,ASSFSTGVYNEQF
-,TRBJ1-1,TRBV11-2,ASSSGGGNTEAF
-,TRBJ2-5,TRBV5-1,ASSSDQTGTQY
-,TRBJ1-5,TRBV11-3,ASSPTSRVGQPQH
TRBD1,TRBJ2-7,TRBV4-1,ASSQGPQGAGYEQY
-,TRBJ2-6,TRBV11-2,ASTIPGVSGANVLT
TRBD2,TRBJ2-2,TRBV7-6,ASSSGQGLAGPRELF
TRBD2,TRBJ2-2,TRBV7-7,ASSLLGRGGELF
TRBD1,TRBJ1-1,TRBV4-2,ASSQEVQGVNTEAF
TRBD1,TRBJ1-1,TRBV27,ASSFTGAVSTEAF
TRBD1,TRBJ2-1,TRBV4-3,ASSQDKGQGVREQF
TRBD1,TRBJ1-2,TRBV5-1,ASSLGQGPAYGYT
TRBD1,TRBJ1-4,TRBV6-5,ASSHFGTGLNEKLF
-,TRBJ1-2,TRBV5-6,ASSLEGGSYNGYT
TRBD1,TRBJ1-2,TRBV9,ASSVGTGGAGHGYT